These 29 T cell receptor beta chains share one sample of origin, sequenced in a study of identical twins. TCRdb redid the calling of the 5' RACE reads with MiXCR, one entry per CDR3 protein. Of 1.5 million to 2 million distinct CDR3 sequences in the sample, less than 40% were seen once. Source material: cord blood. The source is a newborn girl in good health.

This CDR3 reads CASGLVALYSNQPQHF. Here the CDR3 DNA reads TGTGCTAGTGGTTTGGTAGCGCTTTATAGCAATCAGCCCCAGCATTTT. The rearrangement links TRBV12-5 to TRBJ1-5; no clear D. V was clipped by 0 bases and J by 0 bases, with 9 bases between them. The CDR3 is 16 residues long. Germline values: CDR1 LGHNT, CDR2 FRNRAP.

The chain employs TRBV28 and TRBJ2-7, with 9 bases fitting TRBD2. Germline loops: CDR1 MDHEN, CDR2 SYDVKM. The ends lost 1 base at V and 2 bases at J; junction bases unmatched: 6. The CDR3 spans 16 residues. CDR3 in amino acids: CASSLLISGSPYEQYF. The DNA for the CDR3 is TGTGCCAGCAGTTTATTAATTAGCGGGAGCCCCTACGAGCAGTACTTC.

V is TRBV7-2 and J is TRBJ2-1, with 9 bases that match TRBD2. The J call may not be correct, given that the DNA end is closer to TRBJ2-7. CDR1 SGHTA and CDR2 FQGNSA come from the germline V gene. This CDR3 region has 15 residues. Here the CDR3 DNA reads TGTGCCAGCAGCTTAGTAGCGGGAGATTTCAATGAGCAGTACTTC. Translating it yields CASSLVAGDFNEQYF.

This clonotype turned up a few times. CDR3 protein: CASSSGLAVNYEQYF. CDR3 DNA sequence: TGCGCCAGCAGCTCAGGACTAGCGGTCAACTACGAGCAGTACTTC. V usage is TRBV5-1 and J usage is TRBJ2-7, with 10 bases matching TRBD2. The CDR3 runs to 15 residues. In germline, CDR1 is SGHRS, CDR2 YFSETQ. The V gene end was trimmed by 3 bases and the J gene end by 3 bases; junction bases not matched to a gene: 6.

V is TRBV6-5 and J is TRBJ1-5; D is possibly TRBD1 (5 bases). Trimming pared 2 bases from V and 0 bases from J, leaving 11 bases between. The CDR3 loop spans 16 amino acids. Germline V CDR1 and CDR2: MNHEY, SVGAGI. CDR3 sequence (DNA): TGTGCCAGCAGTTACGGAGGGGCCTATAGCAATCAGCCCCAGCATTTT. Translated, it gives CASSYGGAYSNQPQHF.

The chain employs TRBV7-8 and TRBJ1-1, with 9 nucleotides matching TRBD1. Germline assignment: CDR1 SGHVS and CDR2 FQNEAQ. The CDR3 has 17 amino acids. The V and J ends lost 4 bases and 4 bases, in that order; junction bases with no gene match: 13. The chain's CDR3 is CASSSHRGRGVSTEAFF. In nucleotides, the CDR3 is TGTGCCAGCAGCTCACACAGGGGGCGCGGAGTTAGCACTGAAGCTTTCTTT.

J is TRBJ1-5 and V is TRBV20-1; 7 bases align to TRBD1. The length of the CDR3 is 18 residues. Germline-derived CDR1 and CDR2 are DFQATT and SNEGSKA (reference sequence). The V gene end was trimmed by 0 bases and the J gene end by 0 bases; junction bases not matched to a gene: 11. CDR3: CSARDRAGGSYSNQPQHF. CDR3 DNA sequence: TGCAGTGCTAGAGATAGGGCAGGGGGAAGCTATAGCAATCAGCCCCAGCATTTT.

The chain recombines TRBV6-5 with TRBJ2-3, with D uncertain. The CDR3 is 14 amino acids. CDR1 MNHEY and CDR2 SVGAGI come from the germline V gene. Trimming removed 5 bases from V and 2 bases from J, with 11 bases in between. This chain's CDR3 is CASSRGRYTDTQYF. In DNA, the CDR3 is TGTGCCAGCAGTCGCGGACGGTACACAGATACGCAGTATTTT.

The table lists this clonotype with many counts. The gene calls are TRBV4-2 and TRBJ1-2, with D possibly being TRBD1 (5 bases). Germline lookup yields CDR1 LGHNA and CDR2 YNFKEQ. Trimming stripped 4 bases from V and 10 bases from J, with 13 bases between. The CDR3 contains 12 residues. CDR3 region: CASSLGRDAYTF. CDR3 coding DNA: TGTGCCAGCAGCCTGGGAAGGGACGCCTACACCTTC.

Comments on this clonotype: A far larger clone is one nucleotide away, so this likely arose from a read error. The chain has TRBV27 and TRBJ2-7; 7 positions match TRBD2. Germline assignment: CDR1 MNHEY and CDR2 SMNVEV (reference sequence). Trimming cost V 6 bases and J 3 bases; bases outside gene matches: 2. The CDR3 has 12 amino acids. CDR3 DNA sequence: TGTGCCAGCAGGGGGGACTACTACGAGCAGTACTTC. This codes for CASRGDYYEQYF.

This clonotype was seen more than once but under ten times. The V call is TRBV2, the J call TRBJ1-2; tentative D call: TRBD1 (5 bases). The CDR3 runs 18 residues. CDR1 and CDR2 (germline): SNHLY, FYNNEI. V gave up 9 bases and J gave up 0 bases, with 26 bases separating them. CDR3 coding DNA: TGTGCCAGTACCGAGACGGGACGCAGAACCAACCCTAACTATGGCTACACCTTC. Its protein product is CASTETGRRTNPNYGYTF. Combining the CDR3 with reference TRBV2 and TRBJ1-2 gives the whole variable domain EPEVTQTPSHQVTQMGQEVILRCVPISNHLYFYWYRQILGQKVEFLVSFYNNEISEKSEIFDDQFSVERPDGSNFTLKIRSTKLEDSAMYFCASTETGRRTNPNYGYTFGSGTRLTVV.

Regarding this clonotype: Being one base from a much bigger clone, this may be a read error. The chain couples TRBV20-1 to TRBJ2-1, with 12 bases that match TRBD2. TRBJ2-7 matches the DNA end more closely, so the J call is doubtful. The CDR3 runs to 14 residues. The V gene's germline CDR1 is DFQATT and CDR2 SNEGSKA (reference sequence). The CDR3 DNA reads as TGCAGTGCTACTAGCGGGGGGGCCTACAATGAGCAGTACTTC. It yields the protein CSATSGGAYNEQYF.

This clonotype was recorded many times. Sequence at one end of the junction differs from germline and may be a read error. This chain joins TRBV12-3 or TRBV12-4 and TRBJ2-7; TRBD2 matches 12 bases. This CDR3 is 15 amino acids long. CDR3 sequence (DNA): TGCGCCAGCAGTCCTGGACTAGCGGGGCCCTACGAGCAGTACTTC. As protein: CASSPGLAGPYEQYF.

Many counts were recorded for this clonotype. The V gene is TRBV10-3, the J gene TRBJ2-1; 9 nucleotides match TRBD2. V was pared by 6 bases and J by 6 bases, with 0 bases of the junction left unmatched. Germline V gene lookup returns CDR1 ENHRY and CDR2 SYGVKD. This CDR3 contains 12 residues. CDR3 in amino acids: CAIRTSGNEQFF. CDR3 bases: TGTGCCATCAGGACTAGCGGCAATGAGCAGTTCTTC.

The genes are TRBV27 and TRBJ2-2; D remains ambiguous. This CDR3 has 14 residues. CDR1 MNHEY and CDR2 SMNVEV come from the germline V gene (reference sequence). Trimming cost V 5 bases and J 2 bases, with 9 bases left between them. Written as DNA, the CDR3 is TGTGCCAGCAGTCAGATCCCTAACACCGGGGAGCTGTTTTTT. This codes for CASSQIPNTGELFF.

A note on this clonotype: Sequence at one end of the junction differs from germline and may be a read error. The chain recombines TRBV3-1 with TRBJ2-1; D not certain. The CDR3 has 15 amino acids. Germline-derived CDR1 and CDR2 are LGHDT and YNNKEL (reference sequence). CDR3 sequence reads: CTSSPPVSSYNEQFF. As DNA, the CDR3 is TGTACCAGCAGCCCTCCGGTAAGCTCCTACAATGAGCAGTTCTTC.

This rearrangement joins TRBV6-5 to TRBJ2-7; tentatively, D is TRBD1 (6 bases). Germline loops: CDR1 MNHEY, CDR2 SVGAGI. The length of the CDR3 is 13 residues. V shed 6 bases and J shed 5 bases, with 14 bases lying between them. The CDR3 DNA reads TGTGCCAGCAGGCAACCACAGGGACACGAGCAGTACTTC. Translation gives CASRQPQGHEQYF.

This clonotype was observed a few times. The CDR3 here is CASSLVTLAGIPSTDTQYF. In DNA, the CDR3 is TGTGCCAGCAGTTTAGTTACCCTAGCGGGCATACCTAGCACAGATACGCAGTATTTT. The V call is TRBV12-3 or TRBV12-4, the J call TRBJ2-3; 8 bases align to TRBD2. This CDR3 region has 19 residues. V shed 1 base, J shed 0 bases, and the junction held 12 bases outside the gene matches.

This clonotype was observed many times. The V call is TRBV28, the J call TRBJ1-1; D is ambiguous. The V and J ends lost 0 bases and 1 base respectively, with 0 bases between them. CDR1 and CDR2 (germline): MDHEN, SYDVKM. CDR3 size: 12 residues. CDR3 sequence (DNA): TGTGCCAGCAGTTTATGGAACACTGAAGCTTTCTTT. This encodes CASSLWNTEAFF.

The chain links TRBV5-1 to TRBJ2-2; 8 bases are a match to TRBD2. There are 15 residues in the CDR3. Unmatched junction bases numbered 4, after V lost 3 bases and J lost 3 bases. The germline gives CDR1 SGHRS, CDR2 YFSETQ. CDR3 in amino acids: CASSWSGGYTGELFF. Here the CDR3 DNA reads TGCGCCAGCAGCTGGAGCGGGGGCTACACCGGGGAGCTGTTTTTT.

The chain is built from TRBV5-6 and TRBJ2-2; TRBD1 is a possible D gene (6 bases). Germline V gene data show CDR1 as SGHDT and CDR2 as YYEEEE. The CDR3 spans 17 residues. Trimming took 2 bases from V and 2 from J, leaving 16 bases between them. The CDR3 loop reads CASSFSRQVVNTGELFF. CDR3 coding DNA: TGTGCCAGCAGCTTTTCCCGACAGGTAGTAAACACCGGGGAGCTGTTTTTT.

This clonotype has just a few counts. CDR3 nucleotides: TGTGCCAGCAGTTCTCAGGGGAAAGGAAAACTGTTTTTT. It translates to CASSSQGKGKLFF. The chain combines TRBV6-5 with TRBJ1-4; D is possibly TRBD1 (6 bases). The CDR3 is 13 amino acids. Germline values: CDR1 MNHEY, CDR2 SVGAGI. V was trimmed by 4 bases and J by 10 bases, leaving 13 bases between them.

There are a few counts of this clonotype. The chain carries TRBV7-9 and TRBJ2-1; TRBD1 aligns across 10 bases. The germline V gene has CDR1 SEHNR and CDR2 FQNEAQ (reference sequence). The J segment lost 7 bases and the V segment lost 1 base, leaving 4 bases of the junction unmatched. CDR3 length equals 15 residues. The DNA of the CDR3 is TGTGCCAGCAGCTTAGTGAGACAGGGGGCAAATGAGCAGTTCTTC. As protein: CASSLVRQGANEQFF.

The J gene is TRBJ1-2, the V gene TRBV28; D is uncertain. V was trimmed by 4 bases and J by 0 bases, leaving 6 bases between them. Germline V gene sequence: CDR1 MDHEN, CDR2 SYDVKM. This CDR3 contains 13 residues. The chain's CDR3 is CASSCGANYGYTF. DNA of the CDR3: TGTGCCAGCAGTTGCGGAGCTAACTATGGCTACACCTTC.

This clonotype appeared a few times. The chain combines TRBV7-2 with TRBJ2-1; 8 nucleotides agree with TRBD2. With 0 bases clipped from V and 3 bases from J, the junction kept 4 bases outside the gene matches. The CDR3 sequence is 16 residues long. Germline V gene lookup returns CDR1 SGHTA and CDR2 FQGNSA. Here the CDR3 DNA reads TGTGCCAGCAGCTTAGCGAGGACTAGCTACTACAATGAGCAGTTCTTC. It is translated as CASSLARTSYYNEQFF.

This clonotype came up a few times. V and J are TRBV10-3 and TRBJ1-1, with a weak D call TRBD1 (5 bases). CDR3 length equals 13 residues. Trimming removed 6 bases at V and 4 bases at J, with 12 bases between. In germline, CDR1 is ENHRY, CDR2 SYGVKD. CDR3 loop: CAIRPDSATEAFF. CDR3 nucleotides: TGTGCCATCAGGCCAGACAGTGCCACTGAAGCTTTCTTT.

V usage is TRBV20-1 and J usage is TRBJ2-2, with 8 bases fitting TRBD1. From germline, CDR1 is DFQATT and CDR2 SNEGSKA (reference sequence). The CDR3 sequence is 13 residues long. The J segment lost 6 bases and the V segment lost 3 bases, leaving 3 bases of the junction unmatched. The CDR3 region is CSARDRASGELFF. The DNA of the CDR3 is TGCAGTGCTAGGGACAGGGCCTCCGGGGAGCTGTTTTTT.

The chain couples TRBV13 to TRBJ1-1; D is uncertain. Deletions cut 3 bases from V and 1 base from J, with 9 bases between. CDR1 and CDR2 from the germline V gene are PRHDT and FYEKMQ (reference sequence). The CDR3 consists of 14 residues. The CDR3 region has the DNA TGTGCCAGCAGCTTGCTGTCTGAGAACACTGAAGCTTTCTTT. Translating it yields CASSLLSENTEAFF.

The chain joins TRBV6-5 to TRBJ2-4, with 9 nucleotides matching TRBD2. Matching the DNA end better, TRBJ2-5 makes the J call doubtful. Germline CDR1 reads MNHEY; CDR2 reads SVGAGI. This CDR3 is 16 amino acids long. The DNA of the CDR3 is TGTGCCAGCAGTTACGGGACTAGCAGGAGCCAAGAGACCCAGTACTTC. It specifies CASSYGTSRSQETQYF.